A single sample gave rise to the 22 T cell receptor beta chains below, sequenced in a study of early T cells in non-severe SARS-CoV-2 infection. TCRdb re-analysed the 5' RACE reads in MiXCR, keeping a single row per CDR3 protein. The sample shows 75,000 to 80,000 distinct CDR3 sequences, more than 9% of them seen only once. Material: whole blood. The receptors were gathered from an adult who was a healthcare worker with PCR-confirmed SARS-CoV-2 infection or an uninfected control (not recorded which).

The chain uses TRBV20-1 and TRBJ2-1; TRBD2 matches at 12 bases. The ends lost 5 bases at V and 8 bases at J; junction bases unmatched: 7. The germline CDR1 and CDR2 sequences are DFQATT and SNEGSKA (reference sequence). The CDR3 loop spans 14 amino acids. CDR3 amino acids: CSAHLAGGPYEQFF. Written as DNA, the CDR3 is TGCAGTGCTCACCTAGCGGGAGGGCCCTATGAGCAGTTCTTC.

This clonotype appeared many times. The V call is TRBV12-3 or TRBV12-4, the J call TRBJ1-5; D gene uncertain. CDR3 size: 14 residues. The germline V and J ends were trimmed by 3 bases and 3 bases, with 9 bases remaining between them. Written as DNA, the CDR3 is TGTGCCAGCAGTTTGGCGCAGAACAATCAGCCCCAGCATTTT. Its protein is CASSLAQNNQPQHF.

By share of the sample, this clonotype is medium-sized. The chain couples TRBV4-1 to TRBJ1-2; D gene ambiguous. Looked up from germline, CDR1 is MGHRA and CDR2 is YSYEKL. Trimming cost V 0 bases and J 5 bases, with 19 bases left between them. The CDR3 length is 17 residues. The chain's CDR3 is CASSQDPAGAQSYGYTF. The CDR3 nucleotides read TGCGCCAGCAGCCAAGACCCCGCCGGAGCGCAAAGTTATGGCTACACCTTC.

The chain combines TRBV25-1 with TRBJ2-1; TRBD2 matches 13 bases. Germline trimming cut 3 bases from V and 10 bases from J; bases unmatched to any gene: 6. Germline V CDR1 and CDR2: MGHDK, SYGVNS. This CDR3 comprises 15 residues. The CDR3 nucleotides are TGTGCCAGCAGTGACCCTACTAGCGGGAGGGCAGAGCAGTTCTTC. Its translation is CASSDPTSGRAEQFF.

The V gene is TRBV14, the J gene TRBJ2-5; no definite D call. Germline V gene sequence: CDR1 SGHDN, CDR2 FVKESK. The CDR3 is 15 amino acids. Trimming shortened V by 3 bases and J by 2 bases, and 13 bases separated the two germline ends. The CDR3: CASSQWRSRQETQYF. In DNA form, the CDR3 reads TGTGCCAGCAGCCAGTGGCGATCTAGGCAAGAGACCCAGTACTTC.

This chain links TRBV9 with TRBJ1-6; D gene unclear. Germline values: CDR1 SGDLS, CDR2 YYNGEE. Trimming pared 7 bases from V and 6 bases from J, leaving 11 bases between. This CDR3 spans 13 amino acids. Here the CDR3 reads CASARVANSPLHF. As DNA, the CDR3 is TGTGCCAGCGCCCGTGTGGCTAATTCACCCCTCCACTTT. The full variable domain, its missing parts supplied by reference TRBV9 and TRBJ1-6, is DSGVTQTPKHLITATGQRVTLRCSPRSGDLSVYWYQQSLDQGLQFLIQYYNGEERAKGNILERFSAQQFPDLHSELNLSSLELGDSALYFCASARVANSPLHFGNGTRLTVT.

This chain connects TRBV5-5 to TRBJ2-1, with 7 bases identical to TRBD2. Trimming at V came to 0 bases and at J to 5 bases, leaving 5 bases not matched to a gene. Germline V lookup: CDR1 SGHKS, CDR2 YYEKEE (reference sequence). CDR3 length equals 15 residues. The CDR3 bases are TGTGCCAGCAGCTTGGGGGCTAGCGGACACAATGAGCAGTTCTTC. It yields the protein CASSLGASGHNEQFF.

The chain combines TRBV3-1 with TRBJ2-7, with TRBD1 as a possible D gene (6 bases). Germline CDR1 is LGHDT and CDR2 is YNNKEL (reference sequence). V lost 3 bases to trimming and J lost 6 bases, with 24 bases between them. The CDR3 loop spans 17 amino acids. CDR3 nucleotide sequence: TGTGCCAGCAGCCACCCCCTAGGGGGACGCCGAGCGGTCGAGCAGTACTTC. It specifies CASSHPLGGRRAVEQYF.

This clonotype was counted many times. The chain recombines TRBV12-5 with TRBJ2-1, with D possibly being TRBD2 (6 bases). The V end was cut by 4 bases, the J end by 0 bases, with 16 bases between. This CDR3 region has 17 residues. Germline assignment: CDR1 LGHNT and CDR2 FRNRAP. CDR3 sequence: CASGWYSDGSSYNEQFF. The CDR3 nucleotides read TGTGCTAGTGGTTGGTACTCTGACGGGAGCTCCTACAATGAGCAGTTCTTC.

This clonotype was counted a few times. J is TRBJ2-1 and V is TRBV30; D unresolved. The CDR3 runs 11 residues. From germline, CDR1 is GTSNPN and CDR2 SVGIG (reference sequence). Trimming removed 2 bases from V and 6 bases from J, with 5 bases in between. The CDR3 loop is CAWSPSNEQFF. CDR3 bases: TGTGCCTGGAGTCCCTCCAATGAGCAGTTCTTC. Full variable domain (remainder filled in from reference TRBV30 and TRBJ2-1): SQTIHQWPATLVQPVGSPLSLECTVEGTSNPNLYWYRQAAGRGLQLLFYSVGIGQISSEVPQNLSASRPQDRQFILSSKKLLLSDSGFYLCAWSPSNEQFFGPGTRLTVL.

The V gene is TRBV24-1, the J gene TRBJ2-5; 7 bases are shared with TRBD2. This CDR3 is built from 13 residues. CDR1 is KGHDR, CDR2 SFDVKD, per germline. Trimming at V came to 6 bases and at J to 3 bases, leaving 3 bases not matched to a gene. The CDR3: CATSSGGKETQYF. Here the CDR3 DNA reads TGTGCCACCAGTTCGGGGGGAAAAGAGACCCAGTACTTC.

The CDR3 protein is CASSQGQGGSYEQYF. DNA for the CDR3: TGTGCCAGCAGCCAAGGACAGGGGGGTTCCTACGAGCAGTACTTC. The chain has TRBV3-1 and TRBJ2-7, with TRBD1 matching over 9 bases. Germline V CDR1 and CDR2: LGHDT, YNNKEL (reference sequence). With V trimmed by 1 base and J by 1 base, 2 bases remained unmatched. The CDR3 sequence is 15 residues long.

This clonotype occurred a few times. The chain carries TRBV12-3 or TRBV12-4 and TRBJ2-7, with D hard to call. The ends were cut back, 5 bases at V and 7 bases at J, with 9 bases in the middle. The CDR3 length is 11 residues. CDR3 sequence (DNA): TGTGCCAGCAGTACGACGAGGGAGCAGTACTTC. Amino acid sequence: CASSTTREQYF.

This clonotype has at least ten counts. The chain joins TRBV2 to TRBJ2-3; D is perhaps TRBD1 or TRBD2 (7 bases each). Germline assignment: CDR1 SNHLY and CDR2 FYNNEI. V was clipped by 4 bases and J by 7 bases, with 18 bases between them. This CDR3 contains 15 residues. As DNA, the CDR3 is TGTGCCAGCAGTGCCCAGGGGGGGACCGCAAATACGCAGTATTTT. Protein product: CASSAQGGTANTQYF.

The V call is TRBV5-1, the J call TRBJ2-7, with D tentatively TRBD2 (7 bases). Per germline, CDR1 SGHRS and CDR2 YFSETQ. The CDR3 extends over 15 amino acids. V was pared by 6 bases and J by 0 bases, with 16 bases between. This chain's CDR3 is CASTRTAGSSYEQYF. The CDR3 DNA follows: TGCGCCAGCACGCGGACAGCGGGGAGCTCCTACGAGCAGTACTTC.

V is TRBV4-1 and J is TRBJ2-2, with no clear D. CDR1 is MGHRA, CDR2 YSYEKL, per germline. Trimming shortened V by 1 base and J by 3 bases, and 9 bases separated the two germline ends. CDR3 length: 15 residues. CDR3 amino acids: CASSQVSPYTGELFF. DNA for the CDR3: TGCGCCAGCAGCCAAGTCTCACCGTACACCGGGGAGCTGTTTTTT.

This clonotype appeared a few times. The chain uses TRBV20-1 and TRBJ1-5; tentatively, D is TRBD1 (6 bases). Germline lookup yields CDR1 DFQATT and CDR2 SNEGSKA (reference sequence). The length of the CDR3 is 14 residues. Deletions cut 3 bases from V and 7 bases from J, with 16 bases between. This CDR3 reads CSASHGGPGQPQHF. CDR3 DNA: TGCAGTGCTAGTCATGGGGGGCCAGGACAGCCCCAGCATTTT.

The chain links TRBV19 to TRBJ2-7; 8 bases line up with TRBD1. This CDR3 has 14 residues. V dropped 6 bases and J dropped 1; count of bases not matched to a gene: 5. Germline V lookup: CDR1 LNHDA, CDR2 SQIVND (reference sequence). The chain's CDR3 is CASRRTGTSYEQYF. CDR3 coding DNA: TGTGCCAGTAGGCGGACAGGGACTTCCTACGAGCAGTACTTC.

This chain links TRBV29-1 with TRBJ2-2; D unclear. CDR1 and CDR2 from the germline V gene are SQVTM and ANQGSEA. The CDR3 loop spans 12 amino acids. V was trimmed by 6 bases and J by 3 bases, leaving 8 bases between them. The DNA for the CDR3 is TGCAGCGTCTCCCATGACACCGGGGAGCTGTTTTTT. Translation gives CSVSHDTGELFF.

The chain joins TRBV5-1 to TRBJ2-3, with TRBD1 matching 8 bases. V dropped 2 bases and J dropped 1; count of bases not matched to a gene: 12. CDR1 is SGHRS and CDR2 is YFSETQ in the germline V gene. The CDR3 has 18 amino acids. CDR3 sequence reads: CASSFQRTGIEGTDTQYF. CDR3 DNA: TGCGCCAGCAGCTTCCAAAGGACAGGGATAGAGGGCACAGATACGCAGTATTTT.

The V and J genes are TRBV28 and TRBJ2-7; tentatively, D is TRBD1 (7 bases). CDR1 is MDHEN and CDR2 is SYDVKM in the germline V gene. There are 14 residues in the CDR3. Trimming stripped 5 bases from V and 2 bases from J, with 13 bases between. The CDR3 here is CASSPGGQTYEQYF. The CDR3 DNA reads as TGTGCCAGCAGTCCCGGGGGACAGACCTACGAGCAGTACTTC.

This clonotype was found many times. The chain employs TRBV11-2 and TRBJ2-1; 11 positions match TRBD2. This CDR3 has 17 residues. Germline values: CDR1 SGHAT, CDR2 FQNNGV. V lost 0 bases and J lost 8; bases outside the gene matches: 9. CDR3 protein: CASSLDSRLAGTDEQFF. The CDR3 DNA sequence: TGTGCCAGCAGCTTAGATTCGAGACTAGCGGGAACCGATGAGCAGTTCTTC.